A selection of T cell receptor beta chains follows, all from one sample in a study of blood T cell repertoires in COVID-19. TCRdb's table, derived via immunoSEQ multiplex PCR, lists solely in-frame clones and lacks some. The data show around 200,000 clones, with 65% to 85% seen just once and roughly 8% held by the top ten. Source material: peripheral blood. The receptors stem from a woman between 50 and 59 years old with acute or convalescent COVID-19. Both conserved end residues are part of each CDR3. A D gene is named only where the DNA matches it firmly. For some rows the clone size is stated as once, few or many, or as a class when expanded; others skip it.

TRBV29-1,TRBD2,TRBJ2-5,-,CSVYLGGREGRETQYF,TGCAGCGTTTATCTAGGCGGTCGGGAGGGCCGAGAGACCCAGTACTTC
TRBV9,-,TRBJ1-2,-,CASSPNAGSTQGYGYTF,TGTGCCAGCAGCCCTAATGCAGGCTCTACCCAGGGCTATGGCTACACCTTC
TRBV24-1,TRBD1,TRBJ1-2,-,CATSDSTGDYGYTF,TGTGCCACCAGTGATTCAACAGGGGACTATGGCTACACCTTC
TRBV5-1,-,TRBJ2-5,-,CASSSRGAEQETQYF,TGCGCCAGCAGCTCCAGGGGAGCGGAGCAAGAGACCCAGTACTTC
TRBV10-2,-,TRBJ1-1,-,CASSEEGRNTEAFF,TGCGCCAGCAGTGAAGAGGGTCGAAACACTGAAGCTTTCTTT
TRBV28,TRBD2,TRBJ2-1,-,CASRPGGGTAQFF,TGTGCCAGCAGACCCGGCGGGGGGACTGCACAGTTCTTC
TRBV5-1,-,TRBJ1-5,few,CASSLEGGGQPQHF,TGCGCCAGCAGCTTGGAGGGCGGGGGTCAGCCCCAGCATTTT
TRBV5-1,-,TRBJ2-5,-,CASSLASETQYF,TGCGCCAGCAGCTTGGCCTCAGAGACCCAGTACTTC
TRBV3-1/TRBV3-2,TRBD2,TRBJ2-7,-,CASSGTTGYEQYF,TGTGCCAGCAGCGGGACTACGGGCTACGAGCAGTACTTC
TRBV2,-,TRBJ1-1,-,CASSTTQGGAEAFF,TGTGCCAGCAGTACCACCCAGGGAGGCGCTGAAGCTTTCTTT
TRBV25-1,TRBD1,TRBJ1-2,few,CASSGTGYGYTF,TGTGCCAGCAGTGGGACAGGGTATGGCTACACCTTC
TRBV6-5,TRBD1,TRBJ2-1,-,CASSYGQGGNEQFF,TGTGCCAGCAGTTACGGACAGGGTGGGAATGAGCAGTTCTTC
TRBV27,-,TRBJ2-7,-,CASSPPVAGPYEQYF,TGTGCCAGCAGTCCCCCCGTGGCGGGACCCTACGAGCAGTACTTC
TRBV6-6,-,TRBJ2-1,-,CASIEWASHAHEQFF,TGTGCCAGCATCGAATGGGCTAGCCACGCTCATGAGCAGTTCTTC
TRBV5-1,-,TRBJ1-1,-,CASSLEWRMNTEAFF,TGCGCCAGCAGCTTGGAATGGCGGATGAACACTGAAGCTTTCTTT
TRBV24-1,TRBD2,TRBJ2-2,-,CATSGRGTSGYTGELFF,TGTGCCACCAGTGGAAGAGGGACTAGCGGTTACACCGGGGAGCTGTTTTTT
TRBV2,-,TRBJ2-3,once,CASSPGDSTGADTQYF,TGTGCCAGCAGTCCGGGGGACAGTACCGGGGCAGATACGCAGTATTTT
TRBV19,-,TRBJ1-6,-,CASSMGARSSYNSPLHF,TGTGCCAGTAGTATGGGTGCCCGGAGCTCCTATAATTCACCCCTCCACTTT
TRBV18,-,TRBJ1-2,-,CASSPQTVNGYTF,TGTGCCAGCTCACCACAGACAGTTAATGGCTACACCTTC
TRBV6-1,TRBD2,TRBJ2-3,-,CASSGFSGRATDTQYF,TGTGCCAGCAGTGGATTTAGCGGGAGAGCGACAGATACGCAGTATTTT
TRBV9,-,TRBJ1-3,many,CASSVEYTSGNTIYF,TGTGCCAGCAGCGTAGAGTACACGTCTGGAAACACCATATATTTT
TRBV2,TRBD2,TRBJ2-7,-,CASTRLAGGTYEQYF,TGTGCCAGCACCCGACTAGCGGGAGGCACCTACGAGCAGTACTTC
TRBV6-5,-,TRBJ2-7,-,CASTDVGAGEQYF,TGTGCCAGCACCGATGTGGGGGCGGGCGAGCAGTACTTC
TRBV30,TRBD1,TRBJ1-2,-,CASAVGQGYYGYTF,TGTGCCTCGGCCGTGGGACAGGGCTACTATGGCTACACCTTC
TRBV19,-,TRBJ1-2,-,CASSIETFPRYGYTF,TGTGCCAGTAGTATCGAGACATTCCCACGCTATGGCTACACCTTC
TRBV24-1,TRBD1,TRBJ1-2,-,CATGQGANYGYTF,TGTGCCACCGGGCAGGGGGCGAACTATGGCTACACCTTC
TRBV4-1,TRBD2,TRBJ2-1,-,CASSQDWTSGRSAEQFF,TGCGCCAGCAGCCAAGATTGGACTAGCGGGAGGTCGGCTGAGCAGTTCTTC